The 12 T cell receptor beta chains reported below all come from one sample, sequenced in a study of vaccination and CD4 T cells after COVID-19. The antigens these receptors bind are not known. As for treatment: 10-day PBMC culture with coronavirus spike peptide pools or control peptides (ViraFEST assay). The Oncomine TCR Beta short-read assay sequenced DNA from cultured CD4+ T cells. Each CDR3 protein gets one entry after TCRdb re-called the PCR reads with MiXCR. Of 10,000 to 15,000 distinct CDR3 sequences in the sample, 74% are singletons; the top ten hold about 8.1%. The sequencing used CD4+ T cells from blood, cultured in vitro, collected after SARS-CoV-2 vaccination. The receptor source for this set is a human donor who received a COVID-19 vaccine.

V gene TRBV7-9 combines with J gene TRBJ2-1, with 11 bases lining up with TRBD1. The V and J ends lost 5 bases and 3 bases, in that order; junction bases with no gene match: 3. The CDR3 length is 15 residues. CDR1 is SEHNR, CDR2 FQNEAQ, per germline (reference sequence). CDR3 bases: TGTGCCAGCAGCCCAGGGACAGGGGGCTACAATGAGCAGTTCTTC. This gives the protein CASSPGTGGYNEQFF.

This chain joins TRBV20-1 and TRBJ2-7; 8 positions match TRBD2. CDR3 length: 14 residues. J gave up 0 bases and V 6 bases, and 7 bases lay outside the gene matches. CDR1 DFQATT and CDR2 SNEGSKA come from the germline V gene (reference sequence). The CDR3 loop is CSASRGARSYEQYF. The CDR3 DNA follows: TGCAGTGCGTCGCGGGGGGCCCGCTCCTACGAGCAGTACTTC.

For the CDR3, the DNA is TGTGCCAGTAGTGGCGTGACAGGGTGGTTGAACATTCAGTACTTC. Protein product: CASSGVTGWLNIQYF. V and J are TRBV19 and TRBJ2-4, with 7 bases identical to TRBD1. The CDR3 spans 15 residues. Germline V lookup: CDR1 LNHDA, CDR2 SQIVND (reference sequence). The V segment lost 5 bases and the J segment 7 bases; nucleotides outside the gene matches: 11.

The chain combines TRBV29-1 with TRBJ1-1; no definite D call. The CDR3 runs to 12 residues. CDR1 and CDR2 from the germline V gene are SQVTM and ANQGSEA. Deletions cut 8 bases from V and 1 base from J, with 11 bases between. CDR3 protein: CSPGGGNTEAFF. Written as DNA, the CDR3 is TGCAGCCCCGGCGGAGGGAACACTGAAGCTTTCTTT.

The V call is TRBV5-4, the J call TRBJ1-6; D gene unclear. Trimming pared 0 bases from V and 0 bases from J, leaving 10 bases between. In germline, CDR1 is SGHNT, CDR2 YYREEE (reference sequence). The CDR3 loop spans 17 amino acids. As DNA, the CDR3 is TGTGCCAGCAGCTTGGGGCAGACGAGCTCCTATAATTCACCCCTCCACTTT. Its translation is CASSLGQTSSYNSPLHF.

The chain joins TRBV12-3 or TRBV12-4 to TRBJ1-5; 8 positions match TRBD1. This CDR3 comprises 17 residues. Losses at the gene ends were 3 bases for V and 4 bases for J; bases not matched to a gene: 11. The CDR3 DNA reads TGTGCCAGCAGTTTCGGACAGGGACCCGGGGAGAATCAGCCCCAGCATTTT. This encodes CASSFGQGPGENQPQHF.

The V call is TRBV7-8, the J call TRBJ1-1; TRBD1 is a possible D gene (6 bases). The ends were cut back, 3 bases at V and 0 bases at J, with 8 bases in the middle. This CDR3 is 14 amino acids long. Per germline, CDR1 SGHVS and CDR2 FQNEAQ. The CDR3: CASSLQGLNTEAFF. CDR3 DNA sequence: TGTGCCAGCAGCTTGCAGGGGTTGAACACTGAAGCTTTCTTT.

The CDR3 region has the DNA TGCGCCAGCAGTGAGGTCACTAGCGGTGCAAACACCGGGGAGCTGTTTTTT. It yields the protein CASSEVTSGANTGELFF. The V call is TRBV10-2, the J call TRBJ2-2, with TRBD2 matching 8 bases. Germline V gene data show CDR1 as WSHSY and CDR2 as SAAADI. J was trimmed by 2 bases and V by 2 bases; bases with no gene match: 7. CDR3 length: 17 residues.

A few counts support this clonotype. The CDR3 spells CASSLGAGYTEAFF. CDR3 in DNA: TGCGCCAGCAGCTTGGGTGCAGGCTACACTGAAGCTTTCTTT. V and J are TRBV5-1 and TRBJ1-1; D unclear. This CDR3 spans 14 amino acids. Germline values: CDR1 SGHRS, CDR2 YFSETQ. Trimming pared 0 bases from V and 3 bases from J, leaving 9 bases between.

The chain is built from TRBV5-4 and TRBJ1-3; possibly TRBD1 for D (6 bases). Germline V gives CDR1 SGHNT, CDR2 YYREEE (reference sequence). V lost 0 bases to trimming and J lost 9 bases, with 19 bases between them. The CDR3 is made up of 16 amino acids. CDR3 region: CASSLGPDRTDATIYF. Written as DNA, the CDR3 is TGTGCCAGCAGCTTGGGGCCGGACAGAACGGATGCCACCATATATTTT.

The chain employs TRBV20-1 and TRBJ2-5; 8 nucleotides align to TRBD2. Germline loops: CDR1 DFQATT, CDR2 SNEGSKA (reference sequence). The CDR3 length is 14 residues. Trimming cost V 1 base and J 5 bases; bases outside gene matches: 6. The CDR3 bases are TGCAGTGCTAGAGCCCCGGGGGGGGCGGAGACCCAGTACTTC. This translates into CSARAPGGAETQYF.

This clonotype has a handful of counts. The chain employs TRBV19 and TRBJ1-2; TRBD1 matches 8 bases. V lost 3 bases, J lost 6 bases, and 6 bases stayed unmatched. Germline loops: CDR1 LNHDA, CDR2 SQIVND (reference sequence). The CDR3 is made up of 14 amino acids. CDR3 bases: TGTGCCAGTAGTATCAACGGACAGGGCCATGGCTACACCTTC. Translated, it gives CASSINGQGHGYTF.